This entry describes one TCR beta chain. This sample is drawn from a study of blood T cell repertoires in COVID-19. Whole-study context: Both acute and convalescent COVID-19 samples were obtained from the United States, Italy and Spain. From T cells, B-cell-depleted T cells, or PBMCs came the material, which was cDNA or gDNA.

The V gene lost 2 bases and the J gene lost 5 bases, with 21 bases spanning the gap. The CDR3 loop spans 17 amino acids. In germline, CDR1 is MNHEY, CDR2 SVGEGT. Original processing methods: Amplification of reference gene primers was used by the study to estimate nucleated cell counts. This table comes from immunoSEQ multiplex PCR, and its TCRdb copy is limited to in-frame clones, with some not included. V and J calls and clone size come straight from that table; D and trimming were deduced from the DNA. The sample includes some 260,000 clones, about 80% of them seen just once. The sequencing sample was made of peripheral blood. J is TRBJ2-5 and V is TRBV6-2 or TRBV6-3, with D maybe TRBD2 (6 bases). This clonotype was sampled from an older man with acute or convalescent COVID-19. The CDR3 reads CASSYHSGRWFDETQYF. The DNA for the CDR3 is TGTGCCAGCAGTTACCATTCAGGGAGGTGGTTCGATGAGACCCAGTACTTC.